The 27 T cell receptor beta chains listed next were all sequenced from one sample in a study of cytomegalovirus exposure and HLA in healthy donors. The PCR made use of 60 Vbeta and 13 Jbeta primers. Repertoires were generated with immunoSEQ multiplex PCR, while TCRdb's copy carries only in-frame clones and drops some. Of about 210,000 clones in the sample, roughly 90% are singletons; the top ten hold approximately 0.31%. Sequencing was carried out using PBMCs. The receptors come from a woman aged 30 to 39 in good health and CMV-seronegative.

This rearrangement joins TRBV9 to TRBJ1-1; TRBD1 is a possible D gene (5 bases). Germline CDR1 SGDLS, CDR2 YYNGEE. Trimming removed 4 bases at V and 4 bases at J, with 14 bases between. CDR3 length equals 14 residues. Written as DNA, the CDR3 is TGTGCCAGCAGCCCCCAAGGGGAATCCACTGAAGCTTTCTTT. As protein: CASSPQGESTEAFF.

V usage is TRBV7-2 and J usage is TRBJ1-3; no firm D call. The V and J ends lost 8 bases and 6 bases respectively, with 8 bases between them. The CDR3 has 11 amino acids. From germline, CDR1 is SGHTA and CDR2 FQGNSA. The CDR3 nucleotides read TGTGCCAGCGGCCTCCAAAACACCATATATTTT. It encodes CASGLQNTIYF.

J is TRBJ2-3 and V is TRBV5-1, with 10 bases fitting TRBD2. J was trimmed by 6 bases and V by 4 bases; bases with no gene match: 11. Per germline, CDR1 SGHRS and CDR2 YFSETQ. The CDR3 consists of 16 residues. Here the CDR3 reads CASSAEASGGGDTQYF. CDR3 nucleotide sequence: TGCGCCAGCAGCGCGGAAGCTAGCGGGGGAGGGGATACGCAGTATTTT.

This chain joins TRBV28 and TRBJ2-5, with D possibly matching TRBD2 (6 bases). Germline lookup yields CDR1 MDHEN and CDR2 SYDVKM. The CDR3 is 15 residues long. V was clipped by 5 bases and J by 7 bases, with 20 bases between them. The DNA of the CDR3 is TGTGCCAGCAGTCGTCCTGCCCGGGAGCCCGGGACCCAGTACTTC. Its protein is CASSRPAREPGTQYF.

The CDR3 coding sequence is TGTGCCAGTAGTATTTGGACAGGGGGCAATCAGCCCCAGCATTTT. This codes for CASSIWTGGNQPQHF. This rearrangement joins TRBV19 to TRBJ1-5; 9 bases align to TRBD1. After removal of 3 bases from V and 2 bases from J, the junction contained 2 bases not matched to a gene. Germline-derived CDR1 and CDR2 are LNHDA and SQIVND (reference sequence). The CDR3 has 15 residues.

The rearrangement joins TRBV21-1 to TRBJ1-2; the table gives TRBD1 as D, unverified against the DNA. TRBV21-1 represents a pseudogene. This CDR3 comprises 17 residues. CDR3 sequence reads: CAGTGNSSIEHPYGYTF. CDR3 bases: TGTGCCGGCACAGGGAATTCGTCTATCGAACACCCCTATGGCTACACCTTC.

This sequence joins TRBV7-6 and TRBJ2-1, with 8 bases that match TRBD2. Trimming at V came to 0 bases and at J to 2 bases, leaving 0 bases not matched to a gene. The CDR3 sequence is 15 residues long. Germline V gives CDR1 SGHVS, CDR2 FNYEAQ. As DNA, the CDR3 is TGTGCCAGCAGCTTAGCCGGGAGGGCCTACAATGAGCAGTTCTTC. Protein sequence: CASSLAGRAYNEQFF.

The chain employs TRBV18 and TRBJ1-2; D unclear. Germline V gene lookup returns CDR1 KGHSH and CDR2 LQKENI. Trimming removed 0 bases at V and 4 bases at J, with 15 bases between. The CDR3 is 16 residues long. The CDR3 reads CASSPPRKASSYGYTF. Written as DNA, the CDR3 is TGTGCCAGCTCACCACCGAGAAAAGCGTCTTCCTATGGCTACACCTTC.

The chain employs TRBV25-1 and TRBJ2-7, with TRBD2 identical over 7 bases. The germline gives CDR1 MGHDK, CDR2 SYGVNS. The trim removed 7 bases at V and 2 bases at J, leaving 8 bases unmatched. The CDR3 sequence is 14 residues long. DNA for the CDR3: TGTGCCAGCATGGAGGAGCGGGGCACCTACGAGCAGTACTTC. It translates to CASMEERGTYEQYF.

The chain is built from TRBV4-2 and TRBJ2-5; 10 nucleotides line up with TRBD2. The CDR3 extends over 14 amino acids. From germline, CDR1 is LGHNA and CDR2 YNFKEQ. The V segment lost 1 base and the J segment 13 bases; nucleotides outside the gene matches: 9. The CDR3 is CASSQGLAGVSRYF. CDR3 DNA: TGTGCCAGCAGCCAAGGGCTAGCGGGAGTTTCCCGGTACTTC.

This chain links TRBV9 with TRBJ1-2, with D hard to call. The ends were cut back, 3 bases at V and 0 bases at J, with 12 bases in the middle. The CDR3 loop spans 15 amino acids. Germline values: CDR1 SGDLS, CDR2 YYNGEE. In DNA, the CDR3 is TGTGCCAGCAGCGCGAATCCGGGAGCTAACTATGGCTACACCTTC. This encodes CASSANPGANYGYTF.

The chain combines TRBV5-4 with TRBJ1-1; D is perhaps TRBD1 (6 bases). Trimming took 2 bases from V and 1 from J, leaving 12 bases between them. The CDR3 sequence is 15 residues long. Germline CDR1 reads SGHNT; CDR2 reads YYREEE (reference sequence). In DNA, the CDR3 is TGTGCCAGCAGCTTACAGGGCCAAAGGAACACTGAAGCTTTCTTT. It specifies CASSLQGQRNTEAFF.

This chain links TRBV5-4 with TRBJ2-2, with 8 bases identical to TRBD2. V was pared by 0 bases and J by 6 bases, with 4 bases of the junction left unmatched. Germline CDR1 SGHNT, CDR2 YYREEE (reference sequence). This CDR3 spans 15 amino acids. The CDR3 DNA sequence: TGTGCCAGCAGCTTGGAAGCGGGAGTGGCCGGGGAGCTGTTTTTT. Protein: CASSLEAGVAGELFF.

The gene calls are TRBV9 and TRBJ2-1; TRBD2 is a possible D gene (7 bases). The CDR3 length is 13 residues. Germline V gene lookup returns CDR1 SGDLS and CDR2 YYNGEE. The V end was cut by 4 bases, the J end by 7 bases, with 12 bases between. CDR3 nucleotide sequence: TGTGCCAGCAGCCCTAGGGGGGGAAATGAGCAGTTCTTC. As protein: CASSPRGGNEQFF.

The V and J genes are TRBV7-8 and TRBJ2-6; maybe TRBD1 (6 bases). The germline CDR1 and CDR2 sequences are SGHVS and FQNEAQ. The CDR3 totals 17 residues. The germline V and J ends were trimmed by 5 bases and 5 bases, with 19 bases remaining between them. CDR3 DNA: TGTGCCAGCAGCCTCCGGGACACTCTCCTCTGGGCCAACGTCCTGACTTTC. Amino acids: CASSLRDTLLWANVLTF.

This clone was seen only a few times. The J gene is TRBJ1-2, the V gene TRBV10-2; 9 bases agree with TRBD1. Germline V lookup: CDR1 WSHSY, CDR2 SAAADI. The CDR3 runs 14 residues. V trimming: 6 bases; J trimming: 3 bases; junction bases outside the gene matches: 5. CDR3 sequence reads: CASRGTGRDYGYTF. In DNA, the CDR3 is TGCGCCAGCAGAGGGACAGGGAGGGACTATGGCTACACCTTC.

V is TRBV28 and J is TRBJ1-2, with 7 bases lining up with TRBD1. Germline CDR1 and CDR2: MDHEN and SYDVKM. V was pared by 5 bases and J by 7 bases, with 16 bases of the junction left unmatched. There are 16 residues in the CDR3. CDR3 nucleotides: TGTGCCAGCAGTCCCGGAGGAAGGGGGCCGGTCGGTGGCTACACCTTC. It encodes CASSPGGRGPVGGYTF.

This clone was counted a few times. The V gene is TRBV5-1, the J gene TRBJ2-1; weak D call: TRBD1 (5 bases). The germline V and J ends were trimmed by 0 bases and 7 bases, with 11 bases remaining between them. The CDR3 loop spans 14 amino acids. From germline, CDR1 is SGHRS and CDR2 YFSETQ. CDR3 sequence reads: CASSLEGRVNEQFF. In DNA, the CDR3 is TGCGCCAGCAGCTTGGAGGGCAGGGTGAATGAGCAGTTCTTC.

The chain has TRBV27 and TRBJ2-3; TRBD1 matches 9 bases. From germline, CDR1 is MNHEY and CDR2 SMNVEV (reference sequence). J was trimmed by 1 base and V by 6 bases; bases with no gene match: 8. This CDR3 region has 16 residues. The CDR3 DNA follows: TGTGCCAGCAGACCACAGGGGGCTAGGGGCACAGATACGCAGTATTTT. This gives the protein CASRPQGARGTDTQYF.

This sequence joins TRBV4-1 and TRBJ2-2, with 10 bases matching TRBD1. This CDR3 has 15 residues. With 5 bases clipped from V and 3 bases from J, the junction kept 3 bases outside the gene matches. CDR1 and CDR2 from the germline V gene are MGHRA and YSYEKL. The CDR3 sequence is CASSFGQGDTGELFF. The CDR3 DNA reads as TGCGCCAGCAGCTTCGGACAGGGGGACACCGGGGAGCTGTTTTTT.

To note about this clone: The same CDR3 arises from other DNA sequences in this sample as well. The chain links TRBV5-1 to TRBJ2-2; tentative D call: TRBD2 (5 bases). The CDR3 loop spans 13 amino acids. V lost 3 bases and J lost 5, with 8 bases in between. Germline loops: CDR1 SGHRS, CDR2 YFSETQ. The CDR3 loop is CASSSSGTGELFF. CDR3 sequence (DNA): TGCGCCAGCAGCTCGTCGGGGACCGGGGAGCTGTTTTTT.

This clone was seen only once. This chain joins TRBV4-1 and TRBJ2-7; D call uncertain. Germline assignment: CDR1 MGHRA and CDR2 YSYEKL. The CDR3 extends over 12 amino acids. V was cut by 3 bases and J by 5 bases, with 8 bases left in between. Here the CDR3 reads CASSHITDEQYF. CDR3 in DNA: TGCGCCAGCAGCCACATTACTGACGAGCAGTACTTC.

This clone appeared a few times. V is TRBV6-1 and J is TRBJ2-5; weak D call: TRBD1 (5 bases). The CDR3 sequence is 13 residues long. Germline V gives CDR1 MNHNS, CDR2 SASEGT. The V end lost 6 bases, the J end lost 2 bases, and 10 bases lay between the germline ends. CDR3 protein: CASSPTAQETQYF. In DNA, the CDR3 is TGTGCCAGCAGCCCGACAGCACAAGAGACCCAGTACTTC.

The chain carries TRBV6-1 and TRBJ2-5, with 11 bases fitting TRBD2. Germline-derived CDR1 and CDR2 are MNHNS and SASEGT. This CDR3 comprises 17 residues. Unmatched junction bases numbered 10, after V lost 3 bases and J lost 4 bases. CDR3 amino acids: CASSDFLAGGPGETQYF. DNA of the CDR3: TGTGCCAGCAGTGACTTCTTAGCGGGAGGGCCGGGAGAGACCCAGTACTTC.

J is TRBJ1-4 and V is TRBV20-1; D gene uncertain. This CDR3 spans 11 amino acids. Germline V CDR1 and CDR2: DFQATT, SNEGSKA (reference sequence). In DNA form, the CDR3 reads TGCGGTCAAGTAGTTAATGAAAAACTGTTTTTT. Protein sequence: CGQVVNEKLFF.

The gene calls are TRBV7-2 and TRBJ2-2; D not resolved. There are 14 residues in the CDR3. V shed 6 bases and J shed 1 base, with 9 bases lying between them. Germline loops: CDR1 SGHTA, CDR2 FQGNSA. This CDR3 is CASSYQMNTGELFF. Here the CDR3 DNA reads TGTGCCAGCAGTTACCAGATGAACACCGGGGAGCTGTTTTTT.

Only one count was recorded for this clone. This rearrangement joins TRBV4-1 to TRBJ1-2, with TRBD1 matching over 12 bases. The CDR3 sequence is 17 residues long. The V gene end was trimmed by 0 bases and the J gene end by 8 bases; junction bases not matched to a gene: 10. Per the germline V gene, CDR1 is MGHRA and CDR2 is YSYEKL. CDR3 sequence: CASSQEGQGAGVRGYTF. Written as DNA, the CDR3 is TGCGCCAGCAGCCAAGAGGGACAGGGGGCGGGGGTACGCGGCTACACCTTC.